This TCR beta chain was sequenced in a study of blood T cell repertoires in COVID-19. Germline V gene data show CDR1 as SGHRS and CDR2 as YFSETQ. The CDR3 length is 14 residues. The V end was cut by 2 bases, the J end by 3 bases, with 11 bases between. In the authors' methods: The authors estimated nucleated cell counts from reference gene primer amplification. Clones were sequenced by immunoSEQ multiplex PCR, and TCRdb holds only the in-frame ones, with some missing. From that table come the V and J calls and clone size; the DNA was used to work out D and trimming. The repertoire holds about 370,000 clones, with around 87% as singletons.

The sequenced sample was peripheral blood. The J gene is TRBJ1-2, the V gene TRBV5-1; tentative D call: TRBD1 (5 bases). The TCR sequence derives from a woman younger than 45 with COVID-19, enrolled during active disease. CDR3 in DNA: TGCGCCAGCAGCTTCCGATCGGGGGACTATGGCTACACCTTC. Protein: CASSFRSGDYGYTF.